These T cell receptor beta chains were read from a single sample in a study of blood T cell repertoires in COVID-19. The data were produced by immunoSEQ multiplex PCR, yet TCRdb's version contains in-frame clones alone and is incomplete. The table includes 150,000 to 200,000 clones, over 85% detected once. Sequenced sample: peripheral blood. These receptors were taken from a man aged 55-75 years with active or convalescent COVID-19. CDR3s include the opening cysteine and the closing phenylalanine or tryptophan. A D gene is named only where the DNA matches it firmly. The size field is filled for only some rows; it gives once, few, many or a size class.

few . TRBJ2-7 TRBV19 CASSPRGHEQYF TGTGCCAGTAGTCCTAGAGGCCACGAGCAGTACTTC
. . TRBJ2-1 TRBV28 CASSSEASGVLFDEQFF TGTGCCAGCAGTTCCGAGGCGAGCGGAGTTTTGTTCGATGAGCAGTTCTTC
. . TRBJ2-1 TRBV12-5 CASGLFSEQFF TGTGCTAGTGGTCTCTTTTCCGAGCAGTTCTTC
. TRBD2 TRBJ2-3 TRBV5-1 CASRRGQIGTSGATDTQYF TGCGCCAGTCGACGGGGACAGATAGGGACTAGCGGAGCCACAGATACGCAGTATTTT
few TRBD1 TRBJ1-2 TRBV5-1 CASSTGQGSYNYGYTF TGCGCCAGCAGCACCGGACAGGGATCATACAACTATGGCTACACCTTC
. TRBD1 TRBJ2-2 TRBV29-1 CSVGQGTNTGELFF TGCAGCGTCGGACAGGGGACGAACACCGGGGAGCTGTTTTTT
. . TRBJ2-7 TRBV19 CASKPGEGSYEQYF TGTGCCAGCAAACCGGGGGAAGGATCCTACGAGCAGTACTTC
. TRBD2 TRBJ2-1 TRBV30 CAWSKLLAGYNEQFF TGTGCCTGGAGTAAATTACTAGCGGGATACAATGAGCAGTTCTTC
. . TRBJ1-4 TRBV7-6 CASSLFPEANEKLFF TGTGCCAGCAGCTTATTCCCCGAGGCTAATGAAAAACTGTTTTTT
. . TRBJ1-2 TRBV7-9 CASSHGGARWYGYTF TGTGCCAGCAGCCACGGGGGGGCGCGTTGGTATGGCTACACCTTC
. . TRBJ1-2 TRBV7-8 CASSPGIGYTF TGTGCCAGCAGCCCGGGGATAGGCTACACCTTC
. . TRBJ1-1 TRBV20-1 CSARDTVRSFF TGCAGTGCTAGGGATACAGTGCGTTCTTTCTTT
. . TRBJ1-4 TRBV2 CASSPRGTTNEKLFF TGTGCCAGCAGTCCAAGAGGGACAACTAATGAAAAACTGTTTTTT
. . TRBJ2-1 TRBV24-1 CATSDPRTFNEQFF TGTGCCACCAGTGACCCACGGACATTCAATGAGCAGTTCTTC
. TRBD1 TRBJ2-7 TRBV7-9 CASSARTGPYEQYF TGTGCCAGCAGCGCCCGGACAGGGCCCTACGAGCAGTACTTC
. TRBD2 TRBJ2-1 TRBV11-2 CASSLIGLAGSNEQFF TGTGCCAGCAGCTTAATCGGACTAGCGGGTTCCAATGAGCAGTTCTTC
. TRBD1 TRBJ2-7 TRBV6-5 CASSRGQVLVNEQYF TGTGCCAGCAGTCGTGGACAGGTACTTGTTAACGAGCAGTACTTC
. TRBD1 TRBJ2-7 TRBV19 CASSLFGQGVYEQYF TGTGCCAGTAGCCTGTTCGGACAGGGAGTATACGAGCAGTACTTC
. TRBD1 TRBJ2-7 TRBV5-1 CASSGGTGIYEQYF TGCGCCAGCAGCGGGGGGACAGGGATCTACGAGCAGTACTTC
once . TRBJ1-1 TRBV12-3/TRBV12-4 CASSSARGTEAFF TGTGCCAGCAGTTCTGCCCGAGGGACTGAAGCTTTCTTT
. . TRBJ2-2 TRBV11-1 CASSFSQSGYTGELFF TGTGCCAGCAGCTTTTCCCAATCAGGGTACACCGGGGAGCTGTTTTTT
. TRBD1 TRBJ2-6 TRBV18 CASSRNPGTGGSGANVLTF TGTGCCAGCTCACGTAACCCCGGGACAGGGGGCTCTGGGGCCAACGTCCTGACTTTC
. TRBD1 TRBJ1-1 TRBV30 CAWDRDKNTEAFF TGTGCCTGGGACAGGGATAAGAACACTGAAGCTTTCTTT
. TRBD1 TRBJ1-5 TRBV27 CASSFFGAGGRNQPQHF TGTGCCAGCAGTTTTTTCGGGGCAGGGGGCCGCAATCAGCCCCAGCATTTT
. TRBD1 TRBJ1-4 TRBV30 CAWPMTGPEETEKLFF TGTGCCTGGCCCATGACAGGGCCGGAGGAAACTGAAAAACTGTTTTTT
once TRBD1 TRBJ2-5 TRBV5-8 CASSPGQIQETQYF TGTGCCAGCAGCCCGGGACAGATTCAAGAGACCCAGTACTTC
. TRBD1 TRBJ2-3 TRBV18 CASSPKGQGTDTQYF TGTGCCAGCTCACCAAAGGGACAGGGTACAGATACGCAGTATTTT
. . TRBJ2-4 TRBV10-3 CAISGVVAKNIQYF TGTGCCATCAGTGGAGTTGTGGCCAAAAACATTCAGTACTTC
. . TRBJ2-7 TRBV7-2 CASRLDPGLTYEQYF TGTGCCAGCAGACTAGACCCTGGATTAACCTACGAGCAGTACTTC
. TRBD2 TRBJ2-1 TRBV19 CASSPGLAGEQFF TGTGCCAGTAGTCCGGGACTAGCGGGTGAGCAGTTCTTC
. . TRBJ1-6 TRBV6-5 CASSAGRATNSPLHF TGTGCCAGCTCCGCGGGCAGAGCAACAAATTCACCCCTCCACTTT
. . TRBJ1-2 TRBV11-2 CASSFGHLF TGTGCCAGCAGCTTCGGACACCTCTTC
. . TRBJ1-2 TRBV29-1 CSAGTIPGDGYTF TGCAGCGCTGGGACAATACCTGGGGATGGCTACACCTTC
. TRBD2 TRBJ2-7 TRBV11-3 CASSLGGRAGEQYF TGTGCCAGCAGCTTAGGCGGGAGGGCCGGGGAGCAGTACTTC
. TRBD2 TRBJ2-3 TRBV27 CASGIAGFTDTQYF TGTGCCAGCGGTATAGCGGGATTTACAGATACGCAGTATTTT
. TRBD1 TRBJ2-5 TRBV29-1 CSERDRQETQYF TGCAGCGAACGGGACAGGCAAGAGACCCAGTACTTC
. . TRBJ1-1 TRBV7-2 CASSLTRAGYTEAFF TGTGCCAGCAGCTTAACACGTGCAGGGTACACTGAAGCTTTCTTT
. TRBD1 TRBJ1-1 TRBV6-5 CASSRQGAEAFF TGTGCCAGCAGTCGACAGGGGGCTGAAGCTTTCTTT
. TRBD1 TRBJ2-7 TRBV7-2 CASSLRQGEIYEQYF TGTGCCAGCAGCTTACGACAGGGGGAGATCTACGAGCAGTACTTC
. . TRBJ1-6 TRBV2 CASTLGPGGDYNSPLHF TGTGCCAGCACCCTGGGGCCAGGCGGAGACTATAATTCACCCCTCCACTTT
. . TRBJ1-2 TRBV21-1 CASSKETGGQDYGYTF TGTGCCAGCAGCAAGGAGACAGGGGGCCAGGACTATGGCTACACCTTC
once TRBD1 TRBJ1-6 TRBV18 CASSRGQAYNSPLHF TGTGCCAGCTCACGAGGACAGGCGTATAATTCACCCCTCCACTTT
. . TRBJ2-2 TRBV20-1 CSASALLNTGELFF TGCAGTGCTAGTGCCCTACTAAACACCGGGGAGCTGTTTTTT
. . TRBJ2-1 TRBV3-1/TRBV3-2 CASSQERVGPSSYNEQFF TGTGCCAGCAGCCAAGAAAGGGTGGGGCCAAGCTCCTACAATGAGCAGTTCTTC
. . TRBJ1-6 TRBV3-1/TRBV3-2 CASSSVRVNYNSPLHF TGTGCCAGCAGCTCCGTTAGAGTGAACTATAATTCACCCCTCCACTTT
. . TRBJ1-1 TRBV10-3 CATRARGLNTEAFF TGTGCCACCCGGGCCAGGGGCTTGAACACTGAAGCTTTCTTT
. . TRBJ1-2 TRBV6-4 CASRTEDGQLYGYTF TGTGCCAGCAGGACCGAGGATGGACAACTGTATGGCTACACCTTC
once . TRBJ1-3 TRBV20-1 CSALSGNTIYF TGCAGTGCTCTCTCTGGAAACACCATATATTTT
. TRBD1 TRBJ2-5 TRBV18 CASSPVTGGETQYF TGTGCCAGCTCACCAGTTACAGGGGGAGAGACCCAGTACTTC
. . TRBJ1-5 TRBV21-1 CASSKGGVSYSNQPQHF TGTGCCAGCAGCAAAGGAGGCGTCAGCTATAGCAATCAGCCCCAGCATTTT
. . TRBJ1-1 TRBV10-3 CAISELGGNTEAFF TGTGCCATCAGTGAGCTCGGGGGGAACACTGAAGCTTTCTTT
. TRBD1 TRBJ1-1 TRBV30 CAWSVRRDSIMNTEAFF TGTGCCTGGAGTGTACGTAGGGACAGTATTATGAACACTGAAGCTTTCTTT
. . TRBJ2-1 TRBV28 CASSSDNEQFF TGTGCCAGCAGTTCTGACAATGAGCAGTTCTTC
. TRBD2 TRBJ2-7 TRBV7-8 CASSLGTSGRAYEQYF TGTGCCAGCAGCTTAGGGACTAGCGGGAGGGCCTACGAGCAGTACTTC
. . TRBJ1-4 TRBV15 CATSRDGRQYEKLFF TGTGCCACCAGCAGAGATGGGAGGCAGTATGAAAAACTGTTTTTT
. . TRBJ1-1 TRBV29-1 CSAQDSRGTEAFF TGCAGCGCCCAGGACAGCCGTGGGACTGAAGCTTTCTTT
. TRBD1 TRBJ1-2 TRBV6-5 CASSYQQGANYGYTF TGTGCCAGCAGTTATCAACAGGGGGCTAACTATGGCTACACCTTC
. . TRBJ2-1 TRBV7-8 CASSLAASFYNEQFF TGTGCCAGCAGCTTAGCAGCTAGCTTCTACAATGAGCAGTTCTTC
few TRBD1 TRBJ1-6 TRBV19 CASSPMDRPGNSPLHF TGTGCCAGTAGTCCAATGGACAGGCCGGGAAATTCACCCCTCCACTTT
. TRBD1 TRBJ2-7 TRBV5-1 CASSPGDSTYEQYF TGCGCCAGCAGCCCTGGGGACAGCACCTACGAGCAGTACTTC